This passage covers 32 T cell receptor beta chains from one sample sequenced in a study of T cells in localized non-small cell lung cancer. Sequencing was performed with immunoSEQ multiplex PCR; in TCRdb, only in-frame clones are kept and a portion is missing. This sample carries 45,000 to 55,000 clones, 80% to 90% of them seen once, and the ten largest clones take 15% to 20%. The source material was peripheral blood, sampled before any cancer treatment. These receptors originate from a male donor aged 60 or over with stage III squamous cell lung carcinoma.

This clone was detected only a few times. The chain couples TRBV29-1 to TRBJ1-1; D call uncertain. This CDR3 is 13 amino acids long. Per germline, CDR1 SQVTM and CDR2 ANQGSEA. Between the trimmed V and J ends, which lost 1 base and 1 base, there was a span of 7 bases. CDR3 loop: CSVEVTPNTEAFF. DNA of the CDR3: TGCAGCGTTGAAGTGACACCGAACACTGAAGCTTTCTTT.

CDR3 in DNA: TGCGCCAGCAGAGTTTATGGAAATGCTGAATACGAGCAGTACTTC. Protein: CASRVYGNAEYEQYF. V usage is TRBV5-1 and J usage is TRBJ2-7; D remains ambiguous. Germline CDR1 SGHRS, CDR2 YFSETQ. CDR3 size: 15 residues. Trimming pared 5 bases from V and 4 bases from J, leaving 19 bases between.

The chain joins TRBV15 to TRBJ2-3; D is unresolved. The germline gives CDR1 LNHNV, CDR2 YYDKDF (reference sequence). Trimming removed 0 bases from V and 5 bases from J, with 6 bases in between. The CDR3 extends over 13 amino acids. The CDR3 sequence: CATSRDHGDTQYF. The CDR3 DNA reads TGTGCCACCAGCAGAGATCACGGAGATACGCAGTATTTT.

The CDR3 DNA follows: TGTGCCAGCAGTCATCAAGGCTTCACAGGGTCGCCCTACGAGCAGTACTTC. It translates to CASSHQGFTGSPYEQYF. The chain employs TRBV28 and TRBJ2-7, with TRBD1 as a possible D gene (6 bases). The V and J ends lost 5 bases and 2 bases respectively, with 22 bases between them. The CDR3 covers 17 residues. Germline values: CDR1 MDHEN, CDR2 SYDVKM.

Only one count was recorded for this clone. This chain links TRBV6-5 with TRBJ1-5, with 7 nucleotides matching TRBD1. From germline, CDR1 is MNHEY and CDR2 SVGAGI. The CDR3 consists of 14 residues. V shed 6 bases, J shed 7 bases, and the junction held 9 bases outside the gene matches. CDR3 region: CASRPTGSFQPQHF. For the CDR3, the DNA is TGTGCCAGCAGGCCGACAGGGTCTTTCCAGCCCCAGCATTTT.

V gene TRBV9 combines with J gene TRBJ2-1; TRBD2 matches 11 bases. Germline V CDR1 and CDR2: SGDLS, YYNGEE. There are 16 residues in the CDR3. V shed 4 bases, J shed 4 bases, and the junction held 7 bases outside the gene matches. The CDR3 DNA follows: TGTGCCAGCAGCCCCCCCGGGACTAGCGGATACAATGAGCAGTTCTTC. It codes for CASSPPGTSGYNEQFF.

V usage is TRBV7-9 and J usage is TRBJ1-2; tentatively, D is TRBD1 (5 bases). The CDR3 runs 15 residues. The V end was cut by 5 bases, the J end by 0 bases, with 13 bases between. Germline V gene data show CDR1 as SEHNR and CDR2 as FQNEAQ (reference sequence). CDR3 nucleotide sequence: TGTGCCAGCAGCCTCGCGGGGGTAGCTAACTATGGCTACACCTTC. As protein: CASSLAGVANYGYTF.

This clone was observed a single time. The rearrangement links TRBV6-5 to TRBJ1-1; TRBD1 is a possible D gene (6 bases). This CDR3 is 13 amino acids long. Germline lookup yields CDR1 MNHEY and CDR2 SVGAGI. The V end lost 6 bases, the J end lost 6 bases, and 14 bases lay between the germline ends. The CDR3 DNA is TGTGCCAGCAGAACAACAGGGAGGGCTGAAGCTTTCTTT. Translation: CASRTTGRAEAFF.

V gene TRBV28 combines with J gene TRBJ1-2, with 7 bases identical to TRBD1. The germline CDR1 and CDR2 sequences are MDHEN and SYDVKM. The length of the CDR3 is 14 residues. V shed 5 bases and J 4 bases; nucleotides not matched to a gene: 7. The CDR3 sequence is CASSIDRQGYGYTF. The CDR3 coding sequence is TGTGCCAGCAGTATCGACAGACAGGGCTATGGCTACACCTTC.

The chain carries TRBV5-6 and TRBJ2-7; the D gene is possibly TRBD2 (5 bases). V gave up 2 bases and J gave up 4 bases, with 16 bases separating them. CDR3 length: 15 amino acids. Germline loops: CDR1 SGHDT, CDR2 YYEEEE. The CDR3 DNA is TGTGCCAGCAGCTTCTTGGTAGCGCGGAATTACGAGCAGTACTTC. Translating it yields CASSFLVARNYEQYF. The full variable domain, completed using reference TRBV5-6 and TRBJ2-7, is DAGVTQSPTHLIKTRGQQVTLRCSPKSGHDTVSWYQQALGQGPQFIFQYYEEEERQRGNFPDRFSGHQFPNYSSELNVNALLLGDSALYLCASSFLVARNYEQYFGPGTRLTVT.

A single count supports this clone. V and J are TRBV7-3 and TRBJ2-7; 7 bases are shared with TRBD2. Germline values: CDR1 SGHTA, CDR2 FQGTGA. The CDR3 has 16 amino acids. J lost 0 bases, V lost 5 bases, and 10 bases had no gene match. As DNA, the CDR3 is TGTGCCAGCAGCAAATCACAAGCGGGAAGCTCCTACGAGCAGTACTTC. This codes for CASSKSQAGSSYEQYF.

The V gene is TRBV6-5, the J gene TRBJ2-7, with D tentatively TRBD2 (5 bases). Germline values: CDR1 MNHEY, CDR2 SVGAGI. This CDR3 region has 13 residues. V lost 5 bases, J lost 3 bases, and 11 bases lay in between. The CDR3: CASSHGLFYEQYF. The CDR3 bases are TGTGCCAGCAGTCACGGACTGTTCTACGAGCAGTACTTC.

V gene TRBV27 combines with J gene TRBJ2-3; D remains unclear. There are 13 residues in the CDR3. Trimming cost V 9 bases and J 1 base, with 11 bases left between them. The V gene's germline CDR1 is MNHEY and CDR2 SMNVEV (reference sequence). CDR3 loop: CASRASGTDTQYF. Here the CDR3 DNA reads TGTGCCAGTCGCGCCTCCGGCACAGATACGCAGTATTTT.

The rearrangement uses TRBV6-5 and TRBJ1-6; no clear D gene. CDR3 length: 14 residues. Looked up from germline, CDR1 is MNHEY and CDR2 is SVGAGI. The ends were cut back, 5 bases at V and 5 bases at J, with 10 bases in the middle. The CDR3 is CASSRPTNNSPLHF. The CDR3 DNA follows: TGTGCCAGCAGTCGACCAACCAATAATTCACCCCTCCACTTT.

The chain uses TRBV6-5 and TRBJ2-1, with unresolved D. Germline assignment: CDR1 MNHEY and CDR2 SVGAGI. V lost 5 bases to trimming and J lost 2 bases, with 10 bases between them. The CDR3 extends over 14 amino acids. The CDR3 loop reads CASSEWAAYNEQFF. CDR3 DNA sequence: TGTGCCAGCAGTGAATGGGCCGCCTACAATGAGCAGTTCTTC.

The V call is TRBV28, the J call TRBJ2-6; D remains unclear. In germline, CDR1 is MDHEN, CDR2 SYDVKM. The ends were cut back, 4 bases at V and 12 bases at J, with 10 bases in the middle. This CDR3 has 12 amino acids. The CDR3: CASSSTTGVLTF. The CDR3 bases are TGTGCCAGCAGTTCAACGACGGGCGTCCTGACTTTC.

This rearrangement joins TRBV19 to TRBJ1-1; 11 bases align to TRBD1. The CDR3 has 15 residues. V dropped 5 bases and J dropped 8; count of bases not matched to a gene: 10. CDR1 LNHDA and CDR2 SQIVND come from the germline V gene (reference sequence). This CDR3 is CASSSYPRTGGEAFF. Written as DNA, the CDR3 is TGTGCCAGTAGTTCCTACCCGCGGACAGGGGGCGAAGCTTTCTTT.

This chain joins TRBV18 and TRBJ2-5; D tentatively fits TRBD1 or TRBD2 (5 bases each). This CDR3 has 14 amino acids. V dropped 2 bases and J dropped 5 bases, with 12 bases sitting between them. The germline V gene encodes CDR1 KGHSH and CDR2 LQKENI. The CDR3, as DNA: TGTGCCAGCTCACCAGGGACCCGAGGGGAGACCCAGTACTTC. It yields the protein CASSPGTRGETQYF. Full variable domain (rest looked up from reference TRBV18 and TRBJ2-5): NAGVMQNPRHLVRRRGQEARLRCSPMKGHSHVYWYRQLPEEGLKFMVYLQKENIIDESGMPKERFSAEFPKEGPSILRIQQVVRGDSAAYFCASSPGTRGETQYFGPGTRLLVL.

V and J are TRBV27 and TRBJ1-1; D may be TRBD1 (5 bases). Germline V gives CDR1 MNHEY, CDR2 SMNVEV (reference sequence). The CDR3 spans 13 residues. V gave up 3 bases and J gave up 9 bases, with 14 bases separating them. The CDR3 DNA is TGTGCCAGCAGTTTGGTCGGGGAGGGGAAAGCTTTCTTT. Amino acid sequence: CASSLVGEGKAFF.

This chain uses TRBV15 with TRBJ2-5; D might be TRBD2 (5 bases). This CDR3 comprises 16 residues. Germline values: CDR1 LNHNV, CDR2 YYDKDF (reference sequence). V was trimmed by 0 bases and J by 1 base, leaving 12 bases between them. CDR3 coding DNA: TGTGCCACCAGCAGAGATCGAGGGAACGGCCAAGAGACCCAGTACTTC. The encoded protein is CATSRDRGNGQETQYF.

The V gene is TRBV6-1, the J gene TRBJ1-1, with 7 bases lining up with TRBD1. The germline CDR1 and CDR2 sequences are MNHNS and SASEGT. The CDR3 is 17 amino acids. Trimming took 4 bases from V and 7 from J; bases not matched to a gene: 18. The CDR3 loop reads CASSASPGGGTAYEAFF. In nucleotides, the CDR3 is TGTGCCAGCAGTGCCTCCCCTGGTGGGGGGACAGCTTATGAAGCTTTCTTT.

This CDR3 reads CASSLSDSSNQPQHF. DNA of the CDR3: TGTGCCAGCAGCTTATCTGACAGTAGCAATCAGCCCCAGCATTTT. The chain links TRBV11-2 to TRBJ1-5; tentative D call: TRBD1 (5 bases). Germline-derived CDR1 and CDR2 are SGHAT and FQNNGV. There are 15 residues in the CDR3. Trimming took 2 bases from V and 0 from J, leaving 8 bases between them.

As regards this clone: Other DNA sequences in the sample encode the same CDR3. The chain is built from TRBV18 and TRBJ1-1; D unclear. CDR3 length equals 13 residues. In germline, CDR1 is KGHSH, CDR2 LQKENI. Between the trimmed V and J ends, which lost 0 bases and 5 bases, there was a span of 7 bases. In DNA, the CDR3 is TGTGCCAGCTCACCACCGGGAGATACTGAAGCTTTCTTT. This gives the protein CASSPPGDTEAFF.

CDR3 nucleotide sequence: TGTGCCAGCAGTGAAACTCAGGGGAGGTGGCAGGGCTTACCGTCCTACGAGCAGTACTTC. It encodes CASSETQGRWQGLPSYEQYF. This sequence joins TRBV6-1 and TRBJ2-7; D could derive from TRBD1 or TRBD2 (6 bases each). The V and J ends lost 2 bases and 1 base respectively, with 27 bases between them. CDR1 is MNHNS and CDR2 is SASEGT in the germline V gene. The CDR3 totals 20 residues.

The genes are TRBV5-4 and TRBJ2-2, with 8 positions matching TRBD2. V trimming: 0 bases; J trimming: 0 bases; junction bases outside the gene matches: 7. The CDR3 contains 18 residues. CDR1 SGHNT and CDR2 YYREEE come from the germline V gene (reference sequence). CDR3 in amino acids: CASSLALAALTNTGELFF. In nucleotides, the CDR3 is TGTGCCAGCAGCTTGGCACTAGCGGCCTTGACGAACACCGGGGAGCTGTTTTTT.

Only a few counts were recorded for this clone. J is TRBJ1-2 and V is TRBV5-6; D is perhaps TRBD1 (6 bases). This CDR3 spans 12 amino acids. Trimming removed 2 bases from V and 6 bases from J, with 8 bases in between. CDR1 and CDR2 (germline): SGHDT, YYEEEE. Here the CDR3 reads CASSFRQDGYTF. CDR3 bases: TGTGCCAGCAGCTTCAGACAGGATGGCTACACCTTC.

The chain's CDR3 is CASSLGRPDRINEKLFF. The CDR3 DNA follows: TGTGCCAGCAGTTTGGGGCGACCGGACAGAATAAATGAAAAACTGTTTTTT. The chain combines TRBV28 with TRBJ1-4, with D possibly being TRBD1 (6 bases). This CDR3 is 17 amino acids long. The V end was cut by 3 bases, the J end by 5 bases, with 19 bases between. The germline V gene encodes CDR1 MDHEN and CDR2 SYDVKM.

The chain links TRBV30 to TRBJ1-1; the D gene is possibly TRBD1 (5 bases). V gave up 4 bases and J gave up 4 bases, with 13 bases separating them. The length of the CDR3 is 13 residues. Germline V gene data show CDR1 as GTSNPN and CDR2 as SVGIG (reference sequence). The CDR3, as DNA: TGTGCCTGGATGAATGGGGGGGGCACTGAAGCTTTCTTT. Residues: CAWMNGGGTEAFF.

This rearrangement joins TRBV19 to TRBJ2-5; 11 bases line up with TRBD2. The junction had 6 bases not matched to a gene; V was cut back by 1 base and J by 2 bases. The CDR3 sequence is 17 residues long. Per germline, CDR1 LNHDA and CDR2 SQIVND (reference sequence). CDR3 DNA: TGTGCCAGTAGTATAGCACTAGCGGGAGTGGGGCAAGAGACCCAGTACTTC. Residues: CASSIALAGVGQETQYF.

This clone has just a few counts. The gene calls are TRBV29-1 and TRBJ1-6; unclear D gene. The CDR3 totals 12 residues. Germline V gene data show CDR1 as SQVTM and CDR2 as ANQGSEA. Trimming cost V 1 base and J 14 bases, with 12 bases left between them. This chain's CDR3 is CSVEVQRGALHF. DNA of the CDR3: TGCAGCGTTGAAGTCCAGCGCGGAGCCCTCCACTTT.

The rearrangement uses TRBV28 and TRBJ1-2; D might be TRBD1 (6 bases). Germline CDR1 is MDHEN and CDR2 is SYDVKM. The CDR3 runs 14 residues. V was pared by 3 bases and J by 8 bases, with 16 bases between. The CDR3 DNA reads as TGTGCCAGCAGTTTGAATCCGGGGGCAAAAGGCTACACCTTC. This encodes CASSLNPGAKGYTF.

This clone has only a few counts. The rearrangement links TRBV7-2 to TRBJ2-1; unclear D gene. The CDR3 extends over 16 amino acids. Trimming took 1 base from V and 3 from J, leaving 13 bases between them. CDR1 is SGHTA, CDR2 FQGNSA, per germline. The CDR3 nucleotides are TGTGCCAGCAGCTTAGACCCGACTTACAGCTACAATGAGCAGTTCTTC. Translating it yields CASSLDPTYSYNEQFF.